A single sample is the source of the 17 T cell receptor beta chains below, sequenced in a study of T cell responses to AZD1222 COVID-19 vaccine. Profiling relied on immunoSEQ multiplex PCR, and the TCRdb table lists in-frame clones only, not all of them. The repertoire consists of about 150,000 clones, with 85% occurring once and the leading ten covering 7.9%. This specimen consisted of peripheral blood, obtained 28 days after the second dose of the MenACWY control vaccine. These receptors all come from an adult who received the MenACWY meningococcal vaccine as a control.

The chain combines TRBV6-4 with TRBJ2-2; the D is unclear. CDR1 and CDR2 from the germline V gene are MRHNA and SNTAGT. The length of the CDR3 is 16 residues. Trimming removed 0 bases from V and 2 bases from J, with 10 bases in between. The CDR3 DNA reads as TGTGCCAGCAGTGACTCAAGGCAGTTCAACACCGGGGAGCTGTTTTTT. This gives the protein CASSDSRQFNTGELFF.

The chain links TRBV30 to TRBJ2-3; D assignment may be TRBD1 or TRBD2 (6 bases each). Trimming removed 3 bases from V and 7 bases from J, with 14 bases in between. The CDR3 sequence is 13 residues long. CDR1 and CDR2 from the germline V gene are GTSNPN and SVGIG (reference sequence). The DNA of the CDR3 is TGTGCCTGGAGGGCCGGGGGCGCGAATACGCAGTATTTT. This sequence encodes CAWRAGGANTQYF.

The chain employs TRBV27 and TRBJ1-3; 9 nucleotides line up with TRBD1. This CDR3 is 15 amino acids long. Germline V CDR1 and CDR2: MNHEY, SMNVEV (reference sequence). The V gene end was trimmed by 1 base and the J gene end by 4 bases; junction bases not matched to a gene: 2. The CDR3 loop reads CASSLLGTGGNTIYF. CDR3 DNA: TGTGCCAGCAGTTTATTGGGGACAGGGGGAAACACCATATATTTT.

This clone was detected a few times. The chain carries TRBV12-3 or TRBV12-4 and TRBJ1-2; 9 bases fit TRBD1. This CDR3 region has 13 residues. V trimming: 6 bases; J trimming: 8 bases; junction bases outside the gene matches: 7. The DNA for the CDR3 is TGTGCCAGCAGCCGGGACAGGGATAGCGGCTACACCTTC. Residues: CASSRDRDSGYTF.

The V call is TRBV10-3, the J call TRBJ1-6; 8 nucleotides agree with TRBD1. The CDR3 has 14 residues. With 5 bases clipped from V and 11 bases from J, the junction kept 8 bases outside the gene matches. Germline V gives CDR1 ENHRY, CDR2 SYGVKD. The CDR3 nucleotides read TGTGCCATCAGTCAAGGACAGGGAGAAACACCCCTCCACTTT. Residues: CAISQGQGETPLHF.

The J gene is TRBJ2-7, the V gene TRBV29-1; 11 nucleotides line up with TRBD1. Germline V lookup: CDR1 SQVTM, CDR2 ANQGSEA. The CDR3 spans 15 residues. Germline trimming cut 5 bases from V and 4 bases from J; bases unmatched to any gene: 10. The CDR3 is CSVLTDGTGGYEQYF. The CDR3 coding sequence is TGCAGCGTTCTAACCGACGGGACAGGGGGATACGAGCAGTACTTC.

This rearrangement joins TRBV6-1 to TRBJ2-7; D might be TRBD1 (5 bases). This CDR3 is 13 amino acids long. Trimming stripped 2 bases from V and 5 bases from J, with 10 bases between. Germline-derived CDR1 and CDR2 are MNHNS and SASEGT. The CDR3 DNA sequence: TGTGCCAGCAGTGAAAAATGGGGCCACGAGCAGTACGTC. It yields the protein CASSEKWGHEQYV.

This chain joins TRBV11-3 and TRBJ1-6; a weak D match, TRBD1 (5 bases). Trimming removed 5 bases from V and 7 bases from J, with 15 bases in between. CDR1 SGHNT and CDR2 YENEEA come from the germline V gene. The CDR3 has 15 amino acids. The CDR3 protein is CASSKEGSLNSPLHF. The CDR3 nucleotides are TGTGCCAGCAGCAAAGAGGGGAGTCTAAATTCACCCCTCCACTTT.

The chain recombines TRBV7-2 with TRBJ2-7, with D tentatively TRBD1 or TRBD2 (5 bases each). The germline gives CDR1 SGHTA, CDR2 FQGNSA. CDR3 size: 14 residues. V gave up 5 bases and J gave up 3 bases, with 14 bases separating them. This chain's CDR3 is CASSPGPEFYEQYF. The CDR3 DNA reads TGTGCCAGCAGCCCGGGACCGGAATTCTACGAGCAGTACTTC. Supplemented by reference TRBV7-2 and TRBJ2-7, the full variable domain reads GAGVSQSPSNKVTEKGKDVELRCDPISGHTALYWYRQSLGQGLEFLIYFQGNSAPDKSGLPSDRFSAERTGGSVSTLTIQRTQQEDSAVYLCASSPGPEFYEQYFGPGTRLTVT.

This rearrangement joins TRBV7-2 to TRBJ2-2; D unresolved. The germline V gene has CDR1 SGHTA and CDR2 FQGNSA. The CDR3 is made up of 15 amino acids. V was cut by 0 bases and J by 4 bases, with 9 bases left in between. The CDR3 DNA is TGTGCCAGCAGCTTAGCAGGTCAGGCCACCGGGGAGCTGTTTTTT. It is translated as CASSLAGQATGELFF.

V gene TRBV30 combines with J gene TRBJ2-1; D not certain. CDR1 is GTSNPN, CDR2 SVGIG, per germline (reference sequence). This CDR3 comprises 14 residues. V lost 2 bases, J lost 3 bases, and 11 bases lay in between. CDR3 nucleotides: TGTGCCTGGAGTCCAACAGCTAACTACAATGAGCAGTTCTTC. Translation: CAWSPTANYNEQFF.

This chain uses TRBV6-5 with TRBJ2-1; possibly TRBD2 for D (5 bases). This CDR3 comprises 15 residues. Germline assignment: CDR1 MNHEY and CDR2 SVGAGI. With 7 bases removed from V and 0 bases from J, the gap between germline ends came to 13 bases. Here the CDR3 DNA reads TGTGCCAGCATTTTACTAGAGACCTCCTACAATGAGCAGTTCTTC. The encoded protein is CASILLETSYNEQFF.

This clone was observed a handful of times. This chain links TRBV5-6 with TRBJ1-1, with unresolved D. The V and J ends lost 4 bases and 1 base respectively, with 14 bases between them. The CDR3 sequence is 15 residues long. Per germline, CDR1 SGHDT and CDR2 YYEEEE. CDR3 coding DNA: TGTGCCAGCAGCCCACCCATCCGGGGGAACACTGAAGCTTTCTTT. This encodes CASSPPIRGNTEAFF.

The chain combines TRBV9 with TRBJ1-2, with D possibly matching TRBD1 (5 bases). CDR1 and CDR2 (germline): SGDLS, YYNGEE. The ends were cut back, 1 base at V and 8 bases at J, with 12 bases in the middle. The CDR3 extends over 13 amino acids. The CDR3 DNA sequence: TGTGCCAGCAGCGTATATGACAGAGGGGGCTACACCTTC. Encoded protein: CASSVYDRGGYTF. Full variable domain (missing parts from reference TRBV9 and TRBJ1-2): DSGVTQTPKHLITATGQRVTLRCSPRSGDLSVYWYQQSLDQGLQFLIQYYNGEERAKGNILERFSAQQFPDLHSELNLSSLELGDSALYFCASSVYDRGGYTFGSGTRLTVV.

The V and J genes are TRBV30 and TRBJ1-1; possibly TRBD1 for D (5 bases). The V gene's germline CDR1 is GTSNPN and CDR2 SVGIG (reference sequence). V shed 1 base and J shed 3 bases, with 9 bases lying between them. The CDR3 consists of 13 residues. The CDR3 loop reads CAWSAQGYTEAFF. The CDR3 coding sequence is TGTGCCTGGAGTGCTCAGGGATACACTGAAGCTTTCTTT.

This chain links TRBV19 with TRBJ1-5, with no clear D. CDR1 and CDR2 (germline): LNHDA, SQIVND (reference sequence). CDR3 length: 12 residues. V lost 3 bases and J 4 bases, leaving 4 bases between the germline ends. CDR3 nucleotide sequence: TGTGCCAGTAGTATTTTAAATCAGCCCCAGCATTTT. It specifies CASSILNQPQHF.

This clone was detected a few times. V gene TRBV28 combines with J gene TRBJ1-5, with TRBD1 matching over 7 bases. Germline V lookup: CDR1 MDHEN, CDR2 SYDVKM. V trimming: 6 bases; J trimming: 6 bases; junction bases outside the gene matches: 14. This CDR3 has 16 residues. This CDR3 reads CASSLRQGAPPQPQHF. CDR3 bases: TGTGCCAGCAGCCTTAGACAGGGCGCGCCTCCTCAGCCCCAGCATTTT.